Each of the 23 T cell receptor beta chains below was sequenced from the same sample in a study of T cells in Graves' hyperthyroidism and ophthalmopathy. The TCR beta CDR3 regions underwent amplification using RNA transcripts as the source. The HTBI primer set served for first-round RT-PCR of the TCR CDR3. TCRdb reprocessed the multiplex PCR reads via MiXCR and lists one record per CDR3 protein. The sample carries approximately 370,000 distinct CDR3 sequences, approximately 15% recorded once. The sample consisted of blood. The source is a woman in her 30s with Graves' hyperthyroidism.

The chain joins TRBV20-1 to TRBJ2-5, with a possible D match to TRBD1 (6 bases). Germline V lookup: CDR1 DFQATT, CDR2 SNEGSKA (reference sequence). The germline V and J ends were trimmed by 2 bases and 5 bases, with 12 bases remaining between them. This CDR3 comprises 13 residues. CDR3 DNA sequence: TGCAGTGCTAGATTACAGGGATGGGAGACCCAGTACTTC. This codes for CSARLQGWETQYF.

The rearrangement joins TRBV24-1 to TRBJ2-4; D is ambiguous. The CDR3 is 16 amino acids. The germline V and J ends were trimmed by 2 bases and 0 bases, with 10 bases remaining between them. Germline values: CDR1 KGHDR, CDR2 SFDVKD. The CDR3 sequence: CATSDSGDLAKNIQYF. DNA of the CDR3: TGTGCCACCAGTGATTCCGGCGACCTAGCCAAAAACATTCAGTACTTC.

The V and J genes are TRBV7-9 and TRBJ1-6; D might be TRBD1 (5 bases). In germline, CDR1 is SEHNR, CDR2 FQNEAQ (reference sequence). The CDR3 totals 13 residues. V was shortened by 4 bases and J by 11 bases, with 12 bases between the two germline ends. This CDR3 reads CASSYHGGAPLHF. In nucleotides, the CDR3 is TGTGCCAGCAGCTATCACGGGGGGGCACCCCTCCACTTT. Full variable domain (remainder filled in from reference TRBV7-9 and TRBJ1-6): DTGVSQNPRHKITKRGQNVTFRCDPISEHNRLYWYRQTLGQGPEFLTYFQNEAQLEKSRLLSDRFSAERPKGSFSTLEIQRTEQGDSAMYLCASSYHGGAPLHFGNGTRLTVT.

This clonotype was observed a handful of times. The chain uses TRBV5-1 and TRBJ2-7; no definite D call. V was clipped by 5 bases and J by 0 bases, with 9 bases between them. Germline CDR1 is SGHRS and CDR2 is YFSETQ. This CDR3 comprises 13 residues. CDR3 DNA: TGCGCCAGCAGTGTTGACGTCTCCTACGAGCAGTACTTC. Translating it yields CASSVDVSYEQYF.

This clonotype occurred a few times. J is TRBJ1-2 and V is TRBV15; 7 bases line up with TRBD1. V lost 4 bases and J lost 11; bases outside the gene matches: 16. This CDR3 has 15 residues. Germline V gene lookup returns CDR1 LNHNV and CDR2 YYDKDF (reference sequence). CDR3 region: CATSTFSRGVGEYTF. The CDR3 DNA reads TGTGCCACCAGCACTTTCTCCAGGGGGGTAGGCGAGTACACCTTC.

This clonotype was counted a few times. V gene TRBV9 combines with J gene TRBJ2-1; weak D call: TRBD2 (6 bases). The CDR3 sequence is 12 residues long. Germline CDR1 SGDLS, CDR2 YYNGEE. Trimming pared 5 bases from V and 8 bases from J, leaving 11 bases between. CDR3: CASSQGLDEQFF. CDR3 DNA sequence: TGTGCCAGCAGTCAGGGACTCGATGAGCAGTTCTTC.

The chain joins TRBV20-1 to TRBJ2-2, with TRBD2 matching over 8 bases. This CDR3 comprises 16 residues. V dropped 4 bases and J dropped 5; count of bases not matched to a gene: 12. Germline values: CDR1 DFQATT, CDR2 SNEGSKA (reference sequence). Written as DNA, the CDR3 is TGCAGTGCTAACCCGGGGGGGAGGGCTCTAACCGGGGAGCTGTTTTTT. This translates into CSANPGGRALTGELFF.

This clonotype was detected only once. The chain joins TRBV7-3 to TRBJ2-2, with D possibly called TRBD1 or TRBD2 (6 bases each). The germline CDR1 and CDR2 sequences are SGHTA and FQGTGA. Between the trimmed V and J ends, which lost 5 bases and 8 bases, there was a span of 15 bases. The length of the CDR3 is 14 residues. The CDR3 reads CASSPVGGRGELFF. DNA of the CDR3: TGTGCCAGCAGCCCCGTAGGGGGGCGAGGGGAGCTGTTTTTT.

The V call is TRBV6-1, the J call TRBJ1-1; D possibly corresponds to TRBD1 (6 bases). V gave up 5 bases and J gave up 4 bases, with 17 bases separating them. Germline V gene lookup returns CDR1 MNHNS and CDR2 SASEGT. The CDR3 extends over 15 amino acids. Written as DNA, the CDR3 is TGTGCCAGCAGTAATACACAGGGAGTTTTCACTGAAGCTTTCTTT. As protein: CASSNTQGVFTEAFF.

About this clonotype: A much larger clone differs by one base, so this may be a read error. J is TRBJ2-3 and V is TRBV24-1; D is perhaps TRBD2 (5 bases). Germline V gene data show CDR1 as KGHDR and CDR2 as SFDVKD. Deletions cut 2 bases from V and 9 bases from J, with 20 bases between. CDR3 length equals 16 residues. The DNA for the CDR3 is TGTGCCACCAGTGATTCATACAGAGGGAGTCAGTACACGCAGTATTTT. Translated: CATSDSYRGSQYTQYF.

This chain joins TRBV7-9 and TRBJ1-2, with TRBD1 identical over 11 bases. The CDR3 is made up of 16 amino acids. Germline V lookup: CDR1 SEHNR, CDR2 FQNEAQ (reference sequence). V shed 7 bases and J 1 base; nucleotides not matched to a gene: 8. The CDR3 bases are TGTGCCAGCAACCCCCCCGGGACAGGGGGTAACTATGGCTACACCTTC. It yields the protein CASNPPGTGGNYGYTF.

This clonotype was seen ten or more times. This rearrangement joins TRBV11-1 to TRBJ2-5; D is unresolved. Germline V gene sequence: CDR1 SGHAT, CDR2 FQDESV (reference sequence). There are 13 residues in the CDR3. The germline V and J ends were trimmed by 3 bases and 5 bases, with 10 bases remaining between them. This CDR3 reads CASSFLMRETQYF. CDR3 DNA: TGTGCCAGCAGCTTCTTAATGCGGGAGACCCAGTACTTC.

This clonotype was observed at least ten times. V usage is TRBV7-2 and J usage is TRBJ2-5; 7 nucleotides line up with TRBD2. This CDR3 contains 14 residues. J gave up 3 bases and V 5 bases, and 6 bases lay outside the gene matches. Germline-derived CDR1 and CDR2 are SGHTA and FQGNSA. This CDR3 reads CASSPAGLEETQYF. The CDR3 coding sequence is TGTGCCAGCAGCCCAGCAGGACTAGAAGAGACCCAGTACTTC.

CDR3 loop: CASSLLAGGPRELFF. The CDR3 nucleotides are TGTGCCAGCAGTTTACTAGCGGGAGGGCCCCGGGAGCTGTTTTTT. The chain is built from TRBV6-5 and TRBJ2-2; TRBD2 agrees at 13 bases. Trimming at V came to 4 bases and at J to 9 bases, leaving 5 bases not matched to a gene. This CDR3 comprises 15 residues. CDR1 MNHEY and CDR2 SVGAGI come from the germline V gene.

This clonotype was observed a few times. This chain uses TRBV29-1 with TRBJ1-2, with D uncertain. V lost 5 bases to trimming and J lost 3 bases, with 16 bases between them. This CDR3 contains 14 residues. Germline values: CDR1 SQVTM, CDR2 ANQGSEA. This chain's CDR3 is CSVQVRVPDYGYTF. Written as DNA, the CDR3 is TGCAGCGTTCAGGTACGGGTTCCAGACTATGGCTACACCTTC.

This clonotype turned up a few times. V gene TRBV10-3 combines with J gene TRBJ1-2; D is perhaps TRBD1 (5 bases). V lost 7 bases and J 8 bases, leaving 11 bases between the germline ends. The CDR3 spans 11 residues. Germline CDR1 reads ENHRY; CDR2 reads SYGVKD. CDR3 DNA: TGTGCCATCACCGCGACAGACGGCTACACCTTC. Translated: CAITATDGYTF.

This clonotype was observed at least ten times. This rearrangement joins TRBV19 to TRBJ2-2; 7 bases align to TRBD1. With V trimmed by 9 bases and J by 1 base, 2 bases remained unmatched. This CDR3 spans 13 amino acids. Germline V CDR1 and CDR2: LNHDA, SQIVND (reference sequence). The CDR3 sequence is CASRQGNTGELFF. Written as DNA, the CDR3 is TGTGCCAGCAGACAGGGGAACACCGGGGAGCTGTTTTTT.

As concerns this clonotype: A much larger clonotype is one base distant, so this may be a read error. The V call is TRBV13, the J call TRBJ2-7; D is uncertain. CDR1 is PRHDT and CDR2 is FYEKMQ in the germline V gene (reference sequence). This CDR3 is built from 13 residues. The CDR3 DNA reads TGTGCCAGCGGCTTAAAGGCTTCCTACGAGCAGTACTTC. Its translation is CASGLKASYEQYF. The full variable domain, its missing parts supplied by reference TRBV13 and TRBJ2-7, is AAGVIQSPRHLIKEKRETATLKCYPIPRHDTVYWYQQGPGQDPQFLISFYEKMQSDKGSIPDRFSAQQFSDYHSELNMSSLELGDSALYFCASGLKASYEQYFGPGTRLTVT.

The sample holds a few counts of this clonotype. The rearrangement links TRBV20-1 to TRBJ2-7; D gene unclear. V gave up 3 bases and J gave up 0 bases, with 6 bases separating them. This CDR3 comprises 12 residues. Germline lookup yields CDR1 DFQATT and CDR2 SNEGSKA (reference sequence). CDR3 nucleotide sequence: TGCAGTGCTAGTCCAGTCTCCTACGAGCAGTACTTC. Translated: CSASPVSYEQYF.

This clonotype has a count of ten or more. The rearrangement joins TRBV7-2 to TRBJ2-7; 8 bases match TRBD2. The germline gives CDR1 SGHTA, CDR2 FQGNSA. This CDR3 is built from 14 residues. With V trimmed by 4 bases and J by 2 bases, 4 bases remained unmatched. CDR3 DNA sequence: TGTGCCAGCAGCTCGCCGGGACTAGCCTACGAGCAGTACTTC. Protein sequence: CASSSPGLAYEQYF.

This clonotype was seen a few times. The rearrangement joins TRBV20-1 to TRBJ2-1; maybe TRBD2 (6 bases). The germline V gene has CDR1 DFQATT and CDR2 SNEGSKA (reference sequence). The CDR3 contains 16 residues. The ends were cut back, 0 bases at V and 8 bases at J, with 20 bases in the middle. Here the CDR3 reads CSARDYEGGFRDEQFF. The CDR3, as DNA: TGCAGTGCTAGAGATTATGAGGGAGGCTTTAGGGATGAGCAGTTCTTC.

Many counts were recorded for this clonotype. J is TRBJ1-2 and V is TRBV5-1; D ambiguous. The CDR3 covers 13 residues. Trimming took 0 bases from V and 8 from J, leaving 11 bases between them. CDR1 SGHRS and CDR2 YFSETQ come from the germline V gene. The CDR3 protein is CASSLDAGRGYTF. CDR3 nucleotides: TGCGCCAGCAGCTTGGATGCAGGTCGGGGCTACACCTTC. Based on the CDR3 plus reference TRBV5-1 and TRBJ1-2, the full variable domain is KAGVTQTPRYLIKTRGQQVTLSCSPISGHRSVSWYQQTPGQGLQFLFEYFSETQRNKGNFPGRFSGRQFSNSRSEMNVSTLELGDSALYLCASSLDAGRGYTFGSGTRLTVV.

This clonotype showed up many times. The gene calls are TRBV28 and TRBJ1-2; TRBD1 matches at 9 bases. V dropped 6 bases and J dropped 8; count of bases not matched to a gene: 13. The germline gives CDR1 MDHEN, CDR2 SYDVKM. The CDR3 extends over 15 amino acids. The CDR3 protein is CASSLTGQGGHGYTF. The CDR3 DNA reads TGTGCCAGCAGCCTTACGGGACAGGGAGGACACGGCTACACCTTC.